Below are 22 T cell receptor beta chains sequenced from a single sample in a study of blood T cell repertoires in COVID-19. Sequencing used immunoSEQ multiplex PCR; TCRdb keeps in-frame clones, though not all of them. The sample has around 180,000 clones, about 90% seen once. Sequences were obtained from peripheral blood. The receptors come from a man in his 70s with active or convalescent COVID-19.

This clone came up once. The CDR3 nucleotides read TGTGCCAGCAGCTTAGGTGGGACAGGGCTTGGGACCCAGTACTTC. It encodes CASSLGGTGLGTQYF. This rearrangement joins TRBV7-9 to TRBJ2-5, with 9 bases identical to TRBD1. Trimming cost V 1 base and J 7 bases; bases outside gene matches: 7. Germline V gene lookup returns CDR1 SEHNR and CDR2 FQNEAQ (reference sequence). The CDR3 runs 15 residues.

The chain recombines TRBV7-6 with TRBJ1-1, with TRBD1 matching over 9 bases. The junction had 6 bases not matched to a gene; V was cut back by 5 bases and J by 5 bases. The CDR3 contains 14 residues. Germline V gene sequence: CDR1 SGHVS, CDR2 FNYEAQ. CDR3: CASSATGGWTEAFF. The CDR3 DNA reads TGTGCCAGCAGCGCTACAGGGGGCTGGACTGAAGCTTTCTTT.

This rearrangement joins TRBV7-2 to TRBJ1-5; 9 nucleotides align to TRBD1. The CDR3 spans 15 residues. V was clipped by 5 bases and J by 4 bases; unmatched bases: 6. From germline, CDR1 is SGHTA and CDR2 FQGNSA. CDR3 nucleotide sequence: TGTGCCAGCAGCCCAGAGGGACAGGGTAATCAGCCCCAGCATTTT. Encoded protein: CASSPEGQGNQPQHF.

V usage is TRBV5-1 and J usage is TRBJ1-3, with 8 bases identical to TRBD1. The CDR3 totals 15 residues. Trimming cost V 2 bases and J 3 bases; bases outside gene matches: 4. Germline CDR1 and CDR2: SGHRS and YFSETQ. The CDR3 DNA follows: TGCGCCAGCAGCTTCACAGGGGGACGTGGAAACACCATATATTTT. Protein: CASSFTGGRGNTIYF.

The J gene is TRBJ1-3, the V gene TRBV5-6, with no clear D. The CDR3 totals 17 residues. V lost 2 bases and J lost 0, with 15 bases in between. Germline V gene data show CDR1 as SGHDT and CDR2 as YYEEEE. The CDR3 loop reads CASSFRGHRTSGNTIYF. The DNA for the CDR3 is TGTGCCAGCAGCTTCCGTGGGCACCGAACCTCTGGAAACACCATATATTTT.

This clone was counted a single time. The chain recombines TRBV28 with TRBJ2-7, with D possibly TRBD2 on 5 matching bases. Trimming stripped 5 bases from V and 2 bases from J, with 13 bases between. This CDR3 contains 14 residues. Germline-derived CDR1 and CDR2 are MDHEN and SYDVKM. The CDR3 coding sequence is TGTGCCAGCAGTGGAGGAGAAGTTCCCTACGAGCAGTACTTC. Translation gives CASSGGEVPYEQYF.

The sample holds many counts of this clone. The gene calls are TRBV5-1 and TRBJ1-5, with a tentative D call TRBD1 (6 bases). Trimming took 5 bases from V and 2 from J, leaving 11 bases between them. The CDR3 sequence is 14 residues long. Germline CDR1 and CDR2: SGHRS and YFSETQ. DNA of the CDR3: TGCGCCAGCAGTGAAGGGGGTGGCAATCAGCCCCAGCATTTT. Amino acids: CASSEGGGNQPQHF.

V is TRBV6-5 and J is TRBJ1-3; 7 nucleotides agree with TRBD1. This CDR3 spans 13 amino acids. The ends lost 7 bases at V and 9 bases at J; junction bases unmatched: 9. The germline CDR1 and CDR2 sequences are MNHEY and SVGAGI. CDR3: CASTAGGSGTIYF. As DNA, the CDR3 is TGTGCCAGCACGGCAGGGGGAAGTGGCACCATATATTTT.

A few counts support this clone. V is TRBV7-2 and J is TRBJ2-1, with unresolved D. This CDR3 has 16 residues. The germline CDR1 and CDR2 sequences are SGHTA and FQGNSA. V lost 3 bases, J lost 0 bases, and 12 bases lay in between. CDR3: CASSFSSWSSYNEQFF. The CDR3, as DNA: TGTGCCAGCAGCTTCTCAAGCTGGAGCTCCTACAATGAGCAGTTCTTC.

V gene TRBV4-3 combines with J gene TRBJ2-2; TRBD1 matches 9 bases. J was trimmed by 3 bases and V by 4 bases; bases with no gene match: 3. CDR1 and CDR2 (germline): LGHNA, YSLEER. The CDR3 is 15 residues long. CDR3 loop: CASSPGTGHTGELFF. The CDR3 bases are TGCGCCAGCAGCCCAGGGACAGGGCACACCGGGGAGCTGTTTTTT.

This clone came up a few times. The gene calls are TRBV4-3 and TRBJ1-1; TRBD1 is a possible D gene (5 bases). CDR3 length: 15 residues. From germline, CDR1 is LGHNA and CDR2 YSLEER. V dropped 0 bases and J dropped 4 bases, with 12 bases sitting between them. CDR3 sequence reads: CASSQDSRGGTEAFF. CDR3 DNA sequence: TGCGCCAGCAGCCAAGATAGCCGGGGGGGCACTGAAGCTTTCTTT.

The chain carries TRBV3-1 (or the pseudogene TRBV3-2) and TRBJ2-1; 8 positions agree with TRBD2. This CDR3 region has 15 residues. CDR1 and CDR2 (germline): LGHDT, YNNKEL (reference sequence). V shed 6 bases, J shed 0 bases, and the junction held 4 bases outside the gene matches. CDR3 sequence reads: CASRQLADSYNEQFF. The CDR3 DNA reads TGTGCCAGCAGACAACTAGCGGACTCCTACAATGAGCAGTTCTTC.

CDR3 sequence (DNA): TGCGCCAGCAGCTCACCCTCAGGGGGACCTAACTATGGCTACACCTTC. Its protein product is CASSSPSGGPNYGYTF. This chain joins TRBV5-1 and TRBJ1-2; 7 bases line up with TRBD1. This CDR3 contains 16 residues. After removal of 3 bases from V and 0 bases from J, the junction contained 8 bases not matched to a gene. Germline V CDR1 and CDR2: SGHRS, YFSETQ.

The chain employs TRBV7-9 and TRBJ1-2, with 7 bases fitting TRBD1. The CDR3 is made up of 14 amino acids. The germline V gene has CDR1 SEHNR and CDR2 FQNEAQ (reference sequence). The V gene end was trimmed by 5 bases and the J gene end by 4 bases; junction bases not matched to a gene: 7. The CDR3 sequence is CASSLTGIAYGYTF. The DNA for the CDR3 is TGTGCCAGCAGCCTGACAGGGATCGCCTATGGCTACACCTTC.

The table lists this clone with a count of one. The CDR3 nucleotides read TGCAGCGTTGTGGACACGACCAATAAAGCTTTCTTT. Encoded protein: CSVVDTTNKAFF. The chain has TRBV29-1 and TRBJ1-1; TRBD1 might be the D (5 bases). With 4 bases removed from V and 9 bases from J, the gap between germline ends came to 15 bases. This CDR3 has 12 amino acids. Germline lookup yields CDR1 SQVTM and CDR2 ANQGSEA. The full variable domain, its missing parts supplied by reference TRBV29-1 and TRBJ1-1, is SAVISQKPSRDICQRGTSLTIQCQVDSQVTMMFWYRQQPGQSLTLIATANQGSEATYESGFVIDKFPISRPNLTFSTLTVSNMSPEDSSIYLCSVVDTTNKAFFGQGTRLTVV.

Written as DNA, the CDR3 is TGTGCCAGCAGCCTCGGGGACTTTAACACTGAAGCTTTCTTT. This sequence encodes CASSLGDFNTEAFF. The rearrangement uses TRBV7-9 and TRBJ1-1, with D tentatively TRBD1 (5 bases). The CDR3 runs to 14 residues. Trimming took off 5 bases at V and 2 bases at J, with 12 bases between the two ends. CDR1 is SEHNR and CDR2 is FQNEAQ in the germline V gene (reference sequence).

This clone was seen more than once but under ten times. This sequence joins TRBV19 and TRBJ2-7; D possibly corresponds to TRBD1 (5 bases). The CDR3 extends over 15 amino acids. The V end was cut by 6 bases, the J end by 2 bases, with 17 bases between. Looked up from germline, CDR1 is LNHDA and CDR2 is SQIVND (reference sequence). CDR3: CASRPSTESAYEQYF. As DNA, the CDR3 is TGTGCCAGTAGACCCTCGACAGAATCGGCCTACGAGCAGTACTTC.

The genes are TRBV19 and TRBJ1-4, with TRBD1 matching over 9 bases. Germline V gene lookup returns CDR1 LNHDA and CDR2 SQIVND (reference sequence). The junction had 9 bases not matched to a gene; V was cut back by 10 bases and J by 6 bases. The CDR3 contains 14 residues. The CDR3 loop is CATSQGAPHEKLFF. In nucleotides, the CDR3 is TGTGCCACTTCACAGGGGGCGCCGCATGAAAAACTGTTTTTT.

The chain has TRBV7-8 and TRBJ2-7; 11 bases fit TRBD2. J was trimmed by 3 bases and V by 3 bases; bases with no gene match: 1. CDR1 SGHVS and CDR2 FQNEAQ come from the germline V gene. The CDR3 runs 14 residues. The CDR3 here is CASSLGLAVYEQYF. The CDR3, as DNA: TGTGCCAGCAGCTTGGGACTAGCGGTCTACGAGCAGTACTTC.

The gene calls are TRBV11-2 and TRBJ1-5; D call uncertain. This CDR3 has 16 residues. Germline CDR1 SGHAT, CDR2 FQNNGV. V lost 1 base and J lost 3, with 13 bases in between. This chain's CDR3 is CASSLGGAMNNQPQHF. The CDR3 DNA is TGTGCCAGCAGCTTAGGGGGAGCTATGAACAATCAGCCCCAGCATTTT.

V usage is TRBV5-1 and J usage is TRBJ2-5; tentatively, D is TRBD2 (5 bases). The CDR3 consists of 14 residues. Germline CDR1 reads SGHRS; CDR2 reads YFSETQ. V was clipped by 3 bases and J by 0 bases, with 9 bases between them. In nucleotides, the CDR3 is TGCGCCAGCAGCTCGGAGGTCTACCAAGAGACCCAGTACTTC. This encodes CASSSEVYQETQYF. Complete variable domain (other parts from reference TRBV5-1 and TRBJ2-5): KAGVTQTPRYLIKTRGQQVTLSCSPISGHRSVSWYQQTPGQGLQFLFEYFSETQRNKGNFPGRFSGRQFSNSRSEMNVSTLELGDSALYLCASSSEVYQETQYFGPGTRLLVL.

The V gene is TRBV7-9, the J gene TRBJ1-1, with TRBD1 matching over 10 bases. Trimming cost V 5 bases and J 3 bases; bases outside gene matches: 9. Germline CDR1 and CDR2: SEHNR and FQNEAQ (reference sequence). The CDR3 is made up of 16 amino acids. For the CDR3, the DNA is TGTGCCAGCAGCCCGGGGACAGGGGTAACGGACACTGAAGCTTTCTTT. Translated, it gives CASSPGTGVTDTEAFF.